Below are 25 T cell receptor beta chains sequenced from a single sample in a study of cytomegalovirus exposure and HLA in healthy donors. This table comes from immunoSEQ multiplex PCR, and its TCRdb copy is limited to in-frame clones, with some not included. The sample contains about 180,000 clones, around 84% of which appear only once. The sequenced material came from PBMCs. Source of these receptors: a man between 18 and 35 years old in good health and CMV-seropositive.

This chain connects TRBV30 to TRBJ2-7; D is perhaps TRBD1 (5 bases). The CDR3 runs to 15 residues. Trimming took 0 bases from V and 5 from J, leaving 17 bases between them. The V gene's germline CDR1 is GTSNPN and CDR2 SVGIG (reference sequence). The CDR3 coding sequence is TGTGCCTGGAGTGTCCGCCAGGGTTATAAAAACGAGCAGTACTTC. Translated: CAWSVRQGYKNEQYF. Complete variable domain (other parts from reference TRBV30 and TRBJ2-7): SQTIHQWPATLVQPVGSPLSLECTVEGTSNPNLYWYRQAAGRGLQLLFYSVGIGQISSEVPQNLSASRPQDRQFILSSKKLLLSDSGFYLCAWSVRQGYKNEQYFGPGTRLTVT.

This chain uses TRBV7-9 with TRBJ2-3; TRBD2 is a possible D gene (6 bases). This CDR3 region has 15 residues. Between the trimmed V and J ends, which lost 1 base and 0 bases, there was a span of 8 bases. Per the germline V gene, CDR1 is SEHNR and CDR2 is FQNEAQ (reference sequence). The CDR3 nucleotides read TGTGCCAGCAGCTTAGGCGGGGCTAGCACAGATACGCAGTATTTT. It codes for CASSLGGASTDTQYF.

This rearrangement joins TRBV27 to TRBJ2-1, with TRBD1 as a possible D gene (6 bases). V lost 0 bases to trimming and J lost 6 bases, with 12 bases between them. Germline values: CDR1 MNHEY, CDR2 SMNVEV (reference sequence). CDR3 length equals 15 residues. This CDR3 reads CASSLSPNRANEQFF. The DNA for the CDR3 is TGTGCCAGCAGTTTATCCCCCAACAGGGCCAATGAGCAGTTCTTC.

V is TRBV7-2 and J is TRBJ2-1; no reliable D call. CDR1 SGHTA and CDR2 FQGNSA come from the germline V gene. CDR3 length: 15 residues. The ends were cut back, 11 bases at V and 0 bases at J, with 17 bases in the middle. CDR3 nucleotides: TGTGCCGCCCGGAGTGGGTTTGTCTCCTACAATGAGCAGTTCTTC. Translation gives CAARSGFVSYNEQFF. The full variable domain, with the rest looked up from reference TRBV7-2 and TRBJ2-1, is GAGVSQSPSNKVTEKGKDVELRCDPISGHTALYWYRQSLGQGLEFLIYFQGNSAPDKSGLPSDRFSAERTGGSVSTLTIQRTQQEDSAVYLCAARSGFVSYNEQFFGPGTRLTVL.

This clone was detected only a few times. The DNA for the CDR3 is TGTGCCGAGGGAACAACTAATGAAAAACTGTTTTTT. As protein: CAEGTTNEKLFF. This sequence joins TRBV30 and TRBJ1-4, with unresolved D. This CDR3 has 12 residues. V dropped 8 bases and J dropped 0 bases, with 7 bases sitting between them. Germline CDR1 and CDR2: GTSNPN and SVGIG (reference sequence).

The CDR3 nucleotides are TGTGCCAGCAGTTCAGCCGGGACACCTTCGAACACTGAAGCTTTCTTT. It translates to CASSSAGTPSNTEAFF. The chain employs TRBV28 and TRBJ1-1, with D possibly being TRBD1 (6 bases). The CDR3 covers 16 residues. CDR1 and CDR2 from the germline V gene are MDHEN and SYDVKM. Trimming left V 4 bases short and J 1 base short, with 16 bases between.

V usage is TRBV4-1 and J usage is TRBJ2-7; D perhaps matches TRBD2 (6 bases). This CDR3 has 16 amino acids. V was clipped by 3 bases and J by 3 bases, with 18 bases between them. Looked up from germline, CDR1 is MGHRA and CDR2 is YSYEKL. The CDR3 sequence: CASSQGSSVGGYEQYF. As DNA, the CDR3 is TGCGCCAGCAGCCAGGGGTCCAGCGTGGGGGGCTACGAGCAGTACTTC.

The table lists this clone with a few counts. The rearrangement joins TRBV18 to TRBJ2-7; TRBD1 is a possible D gene (5 bases). The CDR3 runs 16 residues. V was cut by 0 bases and J by 5 bases, with 17 bases left in between. Germline V lookup: CDR1 KGHSH, CDR2 LQKENI. The CDR3 is CASSPPRANYFHEQYF. The CDR3 DNA reads TGTGCCAGCTCACCACCCAGGGCGAATTACTTCCACGAGCAGTACTTC. Drawing the rest from reference TRBV18 and TRBJ2-7, the complete variable domain is NAGVMQNPRHLVRRRGQEARLRCSPMKGHSHVYWYRQLPEEGLKFMVYLQKENIIDESGMPKERFSAEFPKEGPSILRIQQVVRGDSAAYFCASSPPRANYFHEQYFGPGTRLTVT.

J is TRBJ2-7 and V is TRBV2; TRBD1 aligns across 8 bases. V lost 6 bases and J lost 3; bases outside the gene matches: 13. Per germline, CDR1 SNHLY and CDR2 FYNNEI. CDR3 length: 16 residues. CDR3 amino acids: CASRPGQVSGHYEQYF. Here the CDR3 DNA reads TGTGCCAGCAGACCGGGACAGGTTTCCGGCCACTACGAGCAGTACTTC.

The chain joins TRBV28 to TRBJ1-2; TRBD1 aligns across 9 bases. This CDR3 is 14 amino acids long. CDR1 is MDHEN and CDR2 is SYDVKM in the germline V gene. V lost 5 bases and J lost 10; bases outside the gene matches: 11. The CDR3 sequence is CASSHRDRALYYTF. The CDR3 DNA sequence: TGTGCCAGCAGTCACCGGGACAGGGCTTTATACTACACCTTC.

The chain uses TRBV2 and TRBJ2-6; the D is unclear. V dropped 8 bases and J dropped 9 bases, with 11 bases sitting between them. The CDR3 loop spans 12 amino acids. CDR1 and CDR2 (germline): SNHLY, FYNNEI. CDR3 in amino acids: CASGQVVNVLTF. DNA for the CDR3: TGTGCCAGCGGTCAGGTAGTCAACGTCCTGACTTTC.

The chain employs TRBV7-9 and TRBJ1-1; 7 bases map to TRBD1. The trim removed 3 bases at V and 7 bases at J, leaving 2 bases unmatched. This CDR3 spans 12 amino acids. Per germline, CDR1 SEHNR and CDR2 FQNEAQ (reference sequence). CDR3 sequence: CASSLTGFEAFF. CDR3 DNA sequence: TGTGCCAGCAGCTTGACAGGGTTTGAAGCTTTCTTT.

This rearrangement joins TRBV30 to TRBJ1-1; D not certain. CDR3 length: 12 amino acids. The germline V and J ends were trimmed by 1 base and 2 bases, with 5 bases remaining between them. CDR1 and CDR2 (germline): GTSNPN, SVGIG (reference sequence). CDR3 bases: TGTGCCTGGAGTGACAGAAACACTGAAGCTTTCTTT. Protein sequence: CAWSDRNTEAFF.

The chain combines TRBV29-1 with TRBJ2-1; the D gene is possibly TRBD2 (6 bases). Trimming left V 4 bases short and J 13 bases short, with 23 bases between. The CDR3 is 14 amino acids. Germline CDR1 and CDR2: SQVTM and ANQGSEA. CDR3 amino acids: CSVVVLFLGRPQFF. CDR3 sequence (DNA): TGCAGCGTTGTAGTGTTATTTCTCGGGAGACCCCAGTTCTTC.

J is TRBJ2-5 and V is TRBV5-6, with D unclear. The CDR3 has 13 residues. The V gene lost 0 bases and the J gene lost 4 bases, with 7 bases spanning the gap. Per germline, CDR1 SGHDT and CDR2 YYEEEE. CDR3 sequence: CASSLVNGETQYF. CDR3 coding DNA: TGTGCCAGCAGCTTGGTTAACGGAGAGACCCAGTACTTC.

The V call is TRBV2, the J call TRBJ1-2, with 9 bases matching TRBD1. V lost 6 bases to trimming and J lost 4 bases; unmatched junction nucleotides: 18. Germline CDR1 is SNHLY and CDR2 is FYNNEI. The CDR3 runs to 18 residues. DNA for the CDR3: TGTGCCAGCAGGGCTGCCCCCCGGGACAGGGTTCCGGGCTATGGCTACACCTTC. Translation gives CASRAAPRDRVPGYGYTF. The full variable domain, with the rest looked up from reference TRBV2 and TRBJ1-2, is EPEVTQTPSHQVTQMGQEVILRCVPISNHLYFYWYRQILGQKVEFLVSFYNNEISEKSEIFDDQFSVERPDGSNFTLKIRSTKLEDSAMYFCASRAAPRDRVPGYGYTFGSGTRLTVV.

This chain uses TRBV6-5 with TRBJ2-7, with D maybe TRBD1 (5 bases). In germline, CDR1 is MNHEY, CDR2 SVGAGI. V was trimmed by 6 bases and J by 2 bases, leaving 14 bases between them. The CDR3 contains 14 residues. The CDR3 nucleotides read TGTGCCAGCAGCCGCACTGACAGAACCTACGAGCAGTACTTC. Translating gives CASSRTDRTYEQYF.

The CDR3 bases are TGTGCCAGCAGCGCTACGACAGGGGCGGGCTCCTACGAGCAGTACTTC. Its protein product is CASSATTGAGSYEQYF. The chain is built from TRBV7-9 and TRBJ2-7, with TRBD1 matching 8 bases. The CDR3 has 16 amino acids. Germline trimming cut 5 bases from V and 0 bases from J; bases unmatched to any gene: 9. Looked up from germline, CDR1 is SEHNR and CDR2 is FQNEAQ (reference sequence).

In nucleotides, the CDR3 is TGCGCCAGCAGCTTGGACCAGGCTTACAATGAGCAGTTCTTC. It specifies CASSLDQAYNEQFF. J is TRBJ2-1 and V is TRBV5-1; D is unclear. Germline CDR1 is SGHRS and CDR2 is YFSETQ. V lost 0 bases to trimming and J lost 4 bases, with 8 bases between them. The CDR3 runs 14 residues.

The chain uses TRBV13 and TRBJ2-2; no firm D call. The V end lost 0 bases, the J end lost 4 bases, and 6 bases lay between the germline ends. The CDR3 is 14 amino acids. Germline V gene sequence: CDR1 PRHDT, CDR2 FYEKMQ (reference sequence). In nucleotides, the CDR3 is TGTGCCAGCAGCTTAGGTCCACTCACCGGGGAGCTGTTTTTT. Translated, it gives CASSLGPLTGELFF.

The CDR3 spells CAWRGTGHEQYF. Here the CDR3 DNA reads TGTGCCTGGAGGGGGACAGGCCACGAGCAGTACTTC. The rearrangement uses TRBV30 and TRBJ2-7, with 8 bases matching TRBD1. The length of the CDR3 is 12 residues. From germline, CDR1 is GTSNPN and CDR2 SVGIG (reference sequence). V gave up 3 bases and J gave up 5 bases; unmatched junction bases: 3.

The chain has TRBV10-3 and TRBJ2-7, with 8 bases matching TRBD2. The CDR3 length is 16 residues. Germline loops: CDR1 ENHRY, CDR2 SYGVKD. Trimming cost V 6 bases and J 0 bases; bases outside gene matches: 10. The CDR3 protein is CAIRGTSGGSSYEQYF. The CDR3 DNA reads as TGTGCCATCAGGGGAACTAGCGGAGGCAGCTCCTACGAGCAGTACTTC.

This clone showed up just a few times. This chain uses TRBV19 with TRBJ1-1, with D hard to call. V was shortened by 4 bases and J by 5 bases, with 8 bases between the two germline ends. Germline CDR1 is LNHDA and CDR2 is SQIVND (reference sequence). The CDR3 spans 12 residues. CDR3 region: CASSTGLTEAFF. The DNA for the CDR3 is TGTGCCAGTAGTACGGGGTTAACTGAAGCTTTCTTT.

This rearrangement joins TRBV4-1 to TRBJ1-1; 9 nucleotides line up with TRBD1. The CDR3 length is 13 residues. The V gene end was trimmed by 3 bases and the J gene end by 6 bases; junction bases not matched to a gene: 2. The germline gives CDR1 MGHRA, CDR2 YSYEKL. The CDR3 loop is CASSQGTGPEAFF. CDR3 nucleotide sequence: TGCGCCAGCAGCCAGGGGACAGGGCCTGAAGCTTTCTTT.

This clone was seen a few times. V is TRBV6-5 and J is TRBJ2-1; D gene ambiguous. Germline CDR1 reads MNHEY; CDR2 reads SVGAGI. Between the trimmed V and J ends, which lost 8 bases and 3 bases, there was a span of 5 bases. CDR3 length: 11 amino acids. This CDR3 is CASSFYNEQFF. In DNA form, the CDR3 reads TGTGCCAGCTCCTTCTACAATGAGCAGTTCTTC.